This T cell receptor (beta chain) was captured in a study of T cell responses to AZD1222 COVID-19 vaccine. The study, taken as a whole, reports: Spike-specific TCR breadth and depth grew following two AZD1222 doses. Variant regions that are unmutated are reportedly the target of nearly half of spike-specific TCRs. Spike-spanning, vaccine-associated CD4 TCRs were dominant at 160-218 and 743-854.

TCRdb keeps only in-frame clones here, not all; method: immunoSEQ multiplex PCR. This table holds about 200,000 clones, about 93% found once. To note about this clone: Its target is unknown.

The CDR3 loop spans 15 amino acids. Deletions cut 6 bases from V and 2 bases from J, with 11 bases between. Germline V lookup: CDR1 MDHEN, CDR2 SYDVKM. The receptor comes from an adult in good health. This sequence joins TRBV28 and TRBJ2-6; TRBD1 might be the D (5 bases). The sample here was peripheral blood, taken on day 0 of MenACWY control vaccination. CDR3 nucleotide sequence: TGTGCCAGCAGCTCGCCAGGGACTGGGGCCAACGTCCTGACTTTC. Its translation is CASSSPGTGANVLTF.